The entry below describes one T cell receptor beta chain. The V end lost 0 bases, the J end lost 4 bases, and 8 bases lay between the germline ends. CDR1 and CDR2 (germline): SGHRS, YFSETQ. CDR3 length equals 13 residues. The data were taken from a study of glioma-infiltrating T cells after dendritic cell vaccination. Sequencing used immunoSEQ multiplex PCR; TCRdb keeps in-frame clones, though not all of them. The sample records approximately 100,000 clones, over 60% being singletons. This specimen consisted of blood, obtained before dendritic cell vaccination. The sequence derives from a human donor with glioblastoma. V usage is TRBV5-1 and J usage is TRBJ2-7, with D maybe TRBD2 (6 bases). CDR3 coding DNA: TGCGCCAGCAGCTTGGCCAGCGGGTACGAGCAGTACTTC. Translating gives CASSLASGYEQYF.